This T cell receptor beta chain was sequenced in a study of cytomegalovirus exposure and HLA in healthy donors (dated by TCRdb to 2017 to 2019). Regarding the study in general: The 700 or so repertoires of the first cohort and the roughly 120 validation repertoires were produced on the same platform, according to a later analysis. The study aimed to test whether cataloging public T cell receptors could reveal signatures of past pathogen exposure. A separate validation cohort of approximately 130 different subjects was used in addition to the approximately 670-subject first cohort. To predict cytomegalovirus infection status, the study brought together high-throughput TCR immunosequencing, statistical association of individual TCRs with disease status, and machine learning. Study-level results and caveats: Across donors, most TCR sequences were observed very rarely, whereas some public TCRs were present in many individuals. Cytomegalovirus status was reported to be diagnosed by the classifier with high specificity and sensitivity in both the original and validation cohorts. Three of the identified cytomegalovirus-associated TCR beta chains were confirmed in vitro to be specific for cytomegalovirus antigens. The study gave a list of more than 150 TCR beta chains associated with cytomegalovirus. Of the cluster scores, roughly 95% were above 0 in a later analysis, which found that TCRs clustered in the first cohort also tended to co-occur in the roughly 130 validation repertoires. A later analysis lacked HLA typing for the validation cohort, so it scored co-occurrence in that cohort across all 110 or so repertoires. The authors suggested that the approach could potentially be extended to other disease states and immunological phenotypes.

Libraries were made using the immunoSEQ multiplex PCR assay. Regarding the original processing steps: A statistical classification framework was developed to diagnose cytomegalovirus status using the catalog of TCR beta chain sequences. TCRdb retrieved this table from immuneACCESS and kept in-frame rearrangements only. Not all clones are present; in checked studies, unresolved V genes account for under half, and no reason is known for the remainder. That table supplies the V and J calls and clone size; D and trimming were determined from the DNA. The sample yields 200,000 to 300,000 clones; 90% were counted once. The ten biggest clones cover approximately 3.1% of the sample. Donors formed part of the validation cohort, which comprised over a hundred subjects and was distinct from the first cohort of 666 subjects. This clone was seen a handful of times. It lacks a known antigen. The input lacks base qualities; no much larger clone sits a single base away.

This TCR came from a woman in her 30s in good health and CMV-seronegative. What was sequenced was PBMCs.

In nucleotide form, the sequence is TGTGCCAGCAGCCAAGAGACAGCCTACGAGCAGTACTTC. Translated, this gives CASSQETAYEQYF. The chain was built from TRBV4-2 and TRBJ2-7; tentative D gene TRBD1, with 5 bases matching. Trimming at the junction amounts to 0 bases on V and 2 bases on J, and the germline ends lie 5 bases apart. The CDR3, cysteine through phenylalanine, is 13 amino acids long. Kept here is only the CDR3 DNA, which spans 39 bases and is read in frame from base 1. Looking up the germline V gene yields CDR1 LGHNA and CDR2 YNFKEQ.